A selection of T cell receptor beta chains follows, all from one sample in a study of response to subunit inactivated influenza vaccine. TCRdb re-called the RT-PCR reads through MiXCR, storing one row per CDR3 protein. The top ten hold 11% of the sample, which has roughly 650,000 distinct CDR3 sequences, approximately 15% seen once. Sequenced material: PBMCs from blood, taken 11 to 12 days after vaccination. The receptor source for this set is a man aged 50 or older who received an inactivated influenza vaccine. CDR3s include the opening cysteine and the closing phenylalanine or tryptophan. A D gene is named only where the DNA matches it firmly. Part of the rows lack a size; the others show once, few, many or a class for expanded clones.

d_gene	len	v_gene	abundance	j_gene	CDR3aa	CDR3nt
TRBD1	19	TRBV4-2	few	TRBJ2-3	CASSQDGPRGTGYTDTQYF	TGTGCCAGCAGCCAAGATGGCCCCCGCGGGACAGGATATACAGATACGCAGTATTTT
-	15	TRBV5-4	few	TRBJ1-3	CASSLRASSGNTIYF	TGTGCCAGCAGCTTGCGCGCCTCCTCTGGAAACACCATATATTTT
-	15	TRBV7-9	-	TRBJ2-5	CASSPDWTKGETQYF	TGTGCCAGCAGCCCGGACTGGACGAAAGGGGAGACCCAGTACTTC
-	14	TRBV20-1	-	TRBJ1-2	CSARDGAGSGGYTF	TGCAGTGCTAGAGATGGGGCAGGGTCTGGGGGCTACACCTTC
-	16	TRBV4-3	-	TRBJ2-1	CASSQAGANSYNEQFF	TGCGCCAGCAGCCAGGCGGGGGCCAACTCCTACAATGAGCAGTTCTTC
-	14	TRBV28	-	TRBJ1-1	CASRRSRGSSEAFF	TGTGCCAGCAGACGAAGCAGGGGTTCCTCTGAAGCTTTCTTT
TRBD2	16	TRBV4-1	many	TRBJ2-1	CASSQDLTSGYNEQFF	TGCGCCAGCAGCCAAGATTTGACTAGCGGGTACAATGAGCAGTTCTTC
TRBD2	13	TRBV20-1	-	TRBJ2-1	CSALSGRINEQFF	TGCAGTGCCCTTAGCGGGAGGATTAATGAGCAGTTCTTC
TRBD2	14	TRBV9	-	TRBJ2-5	CASSVTSGQETQYF	TGTGCCAGCAGCGTCACTAGCGGCCAAGAGACCCAGTACTTC
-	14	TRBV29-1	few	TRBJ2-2	CSVAGGSFAGELFF	TGCAGCGTTGCTGGGGGGTCTTTCGCCGGGGAGCTGTTTTTT
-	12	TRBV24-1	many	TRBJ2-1	CATSDMTGEQFF	TGTGCCACCAGTGACATGACAGGAGAGCAGTTCTTC
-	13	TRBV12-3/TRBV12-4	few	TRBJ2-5	CASRIRELGTQYF	TGTGCCAGCAGGATAAGGGAGCTCGGGACCCAGTACTTC
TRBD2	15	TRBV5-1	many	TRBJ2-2	CASSTSGANTGELFF	TGCGCCAGCAGCACAAGCGGGGCGAACACCGGGGAGCTGTTTTTT
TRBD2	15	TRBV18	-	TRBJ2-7	CASSFTSGSTYEQYF	TGTGCCAGCTCATTCACTAGCGGGAGCACCTACGAGCAGTACTTC
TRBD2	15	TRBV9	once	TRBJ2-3	CASSGAGASTDTQYF	TGTGCCAGCAGCGGAGCGGGGGCTAGCACAGATACGCAGTATTTT
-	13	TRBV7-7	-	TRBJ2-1	CASSLKAFGEQFF	TGTGCTAGCAGCTTAAAGGCCTTCGGTGAGCAGTTCTTC
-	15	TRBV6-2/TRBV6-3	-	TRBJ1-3	CASSSHSSSGNTIYF	TGTGCCAGCAGCTCGCACAGCTCCTCTGGAAACACCATATATTTT
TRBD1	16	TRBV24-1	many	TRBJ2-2	CATSDLGQANTGELFF	TGTGCCACCAGTGATTTGGGACAGGCAAACACCGGGGAGCTGTTTTTT
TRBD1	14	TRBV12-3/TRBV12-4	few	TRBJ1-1	CASSPDRGVSEAFF	TGTGCCAGCAGCCCCGACAGGGGCGTGAGTGAAGCTTTCTTT
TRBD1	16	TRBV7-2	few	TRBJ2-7	CASDKGMGQATYEQYF	TGTGCCAGCGACAAAGGAATGGGACAGGCGACCTACGAGCAGTACTTC
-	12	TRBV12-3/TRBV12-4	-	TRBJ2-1	CASSKLYNEQFF	TGTGCCAGCAGTAAACTATACAATGAGCAGTTCTTC
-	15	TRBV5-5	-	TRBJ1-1	CASSPQGRGDTEAFF	TGTGCCAGCAGCCCCCAAGGGCGCGGGGACACTGAAGCTTTCTTT